Listed below are T cell receptor beta chains from one sample, sequenced in a study of siplizumab effects on memory and regulatory T cells. Profiling relied on immunoSEQ multiplex PCR, and the TCRdb table lists in-frame clones only, not all of them. The sample lists about 120,000 clones, about 94% occurring once. Sequencing was carried out using non-Treg CD4+ T cells sorted from blood. The receptors were gathered from a human donor in good health. CDR3s include the opening cysteine and the closing phenylalanine or tryptophan. Fields, in order: clone size, V gene, J gene, D gene, CDR3 DNA, CDR3 protein. The D gene is left open where the match is weak. Some rows mark clone size as missing; the rest say once, few, many or name a class of expanded clone.

>-|TRBV6-6|TRBJ1-2|-
TGTGCCAGCAGTTTAGGGGCCCCCTACTATGGCTACACCTTC
CASSLGAPYYGYTF
>-|TRBV18|TRBJ2-2|TRBD2
TGTGCCAGCTCACCGGTACTAGCGGTGAACACCGGGGAGCTGTTTTTT
CASSPVLAVNTGELFF
>-|TRBV11-2|TRBJ2-3|TRBD1
TGTGCCAGCAGCTTACGGGGGACAGGACAAGATACGCAGTATTTT
CASSLRGTGQDTQYF
>-|TRBV10-3|TRBJ2-2|TRBD2
TGTGCCATCAGCTGGACTAGCGAAAAGGAGCTGTTTTTT
CAISWTSEKELFF
>-|TRBV6-4|TRBJ2-4|-
TGTGCCAGCAGTGACACCCTCCGGGCTCCCAACATTCAGTACTTC
CASSDTLRAPNIQYF
>-|TRBV28|TRBJ2-5|TRBD1
TGTGCCAGCAGTTGGCAATCGGGACAGCCCATCTCCTTGGAGACCCAGTACTTC
CASSWQSGQPISLETQYF
>-|TRBV9|TRBJ2-1|-
TGTGCCAGCAGCCCCAGAGGGGGGATGCTAGGGGAGCAGTTCTTC
CASSPRGGMLGEQFF
>-|TRBV6-5|TRBJ2-7|-
TGTGCCAGCAGTTCCTATCAGGGTAAATACGAGCAGTACTTC
CASSSYQGKYEQYF
>-|TRBV5-6|TRBJ1-1|-
TGTGCCAGCAGCACGAGGGTCCGTGCGACAGGTCTGACGAACACTGAAGCTTTCTTT
CASSTRVRATGLTNTEAFF
>-|TRBV30|TRBJ1-2|-
TGTGCCTGGAGTGGGGTGAACTATGGCTACACCTTC
CAWSGVNYGYTF
>few|TRBV11-2|TRBJ2-2|TRBD2
TGTGCCAGCAGCTCGGGGGGCACCGGGGAGCTGTTTTTT
CASSSGGTGELFF
>once|TRBV6-4|TRBJ2-2|-
TGTGCCAGCAGTGAAAACGTCGGACCCACCGGGGAGCTGTTTTTT
CASSENVGPTGELFF
>-|TRBV7-3|TRBJ1-4|-
TGTGCCAGCAGCTTGAGTTTTGAAAAACTGTTTTTT
CASSLSFEKLFF
>-|TRBV2|TRBJ1-1|-
TGTGCCAGCAGTGAAGGGGGCAGGGGAAACACTGAAGCTTTCTTT
CASSEGGRGNTEAFF
>-|TRBV18|TRBJ1-1|-
TGTGCCAGCTCACCACGGCAGGAAGGGACTGAAGCTTTCTTT
CASSPRQEGTEAFF
>-|TRBV30|TRBJ1-2|TRBD1
TGTGCCTGGACAATTGCCGGGACAGGGGGCCGAAGGGGCTACACCTTC
CAWTIAGTGGRRGYTF
>-|TRBV4-3|TRBJ2-3|-
TGCGCCAGCAGCCAAGAATTTGGGGGGGCTAGCACAGATACGCAGTATTTT
CASSQEFGGASTDTQYF
>-|TRBV28|TRBJ2-7|-
TGTGCCAGCACTTTCTCAACGACGGGGCAGTACGAGCAGTACTTC
CASTFSTTGQYEQYF
>-|TRBV27|TRBJ1-4|-
TGTGCCAGCAGTGACCAGACGGCAACTAATGAAAAACTGTTTTTT
CASSDQTATNEKLFF
>once|TRBV10-3|TRBJ2-3|TRBD2
TGTGCCATCAGTAGGACTAGCGGGGGGGATGATACGCAGTATTTT
CAISRTSGGDDTQYF
>-|TRBV6-1|TRBJ1-4|TRBD1
TGTGCCAGCGGGTACAGGGGGACAACTAATGAAAAACTGTTTTTT
CASGYRGTTNEKLFF
>-|TRBV6-5|TRBJ1-6|TRBD1
TGTGCCAGCAGTTACTTCGGGACAGTCAATTCACCCCTCCACTTT
CASSYFGTVNSPLHF
>-|TRBV6-1|TRBJ1-2|-
TGTGCCAGCAGCCAGGCCGCCTATGGCTACACCTTC
CASSQAAYGYTF
>-|TRBV7-2|TRBJ2-5|-
TGTGCCAGCAGCCCCGGGCCCGAAAGAAAAGAGACCCAGTACTTC
CASSPGPERKETQYF
>-|TRBV5-5|TRBJ1-6|TRBD1
TGTGCCAGCAGCTTGGTTGGACAGGGAGATAATTCACCCCTCCACTTT
CASSLVGQGDNSPLHF
>-|TRBV19|TRBJ2-3|-
TGTGCCAGTATCGGGACCCCCACAGATACGCAGTATTTT
CASIGTPTDTQYF
>-|TRBV10-1|TRBJ2-5|-
TGCGCCAGCAGTGGACAGTTACAAGAGACCCAGTACTTC
CASSGQLQETQYF
>-|TRBV19|TRBJ2-1|-
TGTGCCAGTAGTATTGCCCTATCCACTAGCATCTCCTACAATGAGCAGTTCTTC
CASSIALSTSISYNEQFF
>-|TRBV28|TRBJ1-2|TRBD1
TGTGCCAGCAGTTTAGATGATACCCCCAACGACAGGGACTATGGCTACACCTTC
CASSLDDTPNDRDYGYTF
>-|TRBV5-8|TRBJ1-4|-
TGTGCCAGCAGCTCTGTCCCCTTTGAGGAAAAACTGTTTTTT
CASSSVPFEEKLFF
>-|TRBV4-1|TRBJ1-2|TRBD1
TGCGCCAGCAGCCAAGCGGGGACAGGGGGCGCTTTCGGCTACACCTTC
CASSQAGTGGAFGYTF
>-|TRBV7-2|TRBJ1-1|-
TGTGCCAGCAGCTTAGCGGGAAGGGTTACTGAAGCTTTCTTT
CASSLAGRVTEAFF
>-|TRBV5-5|TRBJ1-1|TRBD1
TGTGCCAGCAACTTACAGGGGGCGGGTTATCTTAATGAAGCTTTCTTT
CASNLQGAGYLNEAFF
>-|TRBV6-6|TRBJ2-7|-
TGTGCCAGCAGTTACTTAAGCTCCTACGAGCAGTACTTC
CASSYLSSYEQYF
>-|TRBV19|TRBJ1-2|-
TGTGCCAGTAGTATAGATCGATTCTATGGCTACACCTTC
CASSIDRFYGYTF
>once|TRBV11-2|TRBJ1-5|-
TGTGCCAGCAGCTTAGATACCCTCATGAATAGCAATCAGCCCCAGCATTTT
CASSLDTLMNSNQPQHF
>-|TRBV10-2|TRBJ1-1|TRBD1
TGCGCCAGCAGTGAACAGGGGGACACTGAAGCTTTCTTT
CASSEQGDTEAFF
>-|TRBV6-5|TRBJ2-5|TRBD2
TGTGCCAGCAGTTATAGCGGGGGAAAAGAGACCCAGTACTTC
CASSYSGGKETQYF
>-|TRBV7-2|TRBJ1-3|-
TGTGCCAGCAGCTTAGGGACAACTGGAAACACCATATATTTT
CASSLGTTGNTIYF
>-|TRBV6-6|TRBJ1-1|TRBD1
TGTGCCAGCAGCCCACAGGGGGTGTTTGCTTTCTTT
CASSPQGVFAFF
>-|TRBV5-5|TRBJ1-5|-
TGTGCCAGCAGCTTGAGAACCGGGAGCAATCAGCCCCAGCATTTT
CASSLRTGSNQPQHF
>-|TRBV7-9|TRBJ2-7|-
TGTGCCAGCAGCTTACAGGGAGAGGGCGAGCAGTACTTC
CASSLQGEGEQYF
>-|TRBV19|TRBJ2-6|-
TGTGCCAGTGGGGCAGGGACTGGGGCCAACGTCCTGACTTTC
CASGAGTGANVLTF
>-|TRBV28|TRBJ2-6|-
TGTGCCAGCACTTTGAGGAACTCTGGGGCCAACGTCCTGACTTTC
CASTLRNSGANVLTF
>-|TRBV5-1|TRBJ1-2|-
TGCGCCAGCAGCTTGATGGAGGGAAACTATGGCTACACCTTC
CASSLMEGNYGYTF
>-|TRBV29-1|TRBJ2-7|-
TGCAGCGTTTTGGAACAGGGAGTAACTAGTCCGCAGTACTTC
CSVLEQGVTSPQYF
>-|TRBV9|TRBJ2-1|-
TGTGCCAGCAGCGAGGGGCGTGGGGGGCACAATGAGCAGTTCTTC
CASSEGRGGHNEQFF
>-|TRBV7-2|TRBJ2-6|-
TGTGCCAGCAGCTTAGCGTTTATAGGGGCGGGGGCCAACGTCCTGACTTTC
CASSLAFIGAGANVLTF
>once|TRBV5-1|TRBJ2-3|-
TGCGCCAGCAGCCCCGGACAGTCCCCCACAGATACGCAGTATTTT
CASSPGQSPTDTQYF
>-|TRBV6-5|TRBJ1-1|-
TGTGCCAGCAGTTACAACGGCAGGGGGAACACTGAAGCTTTCTTT
CASSYNGRGNTEAFF
>-|TRBV19|TRBJ1-5|TRBD1
TGTGCCAGTAGCACCCAGGGACAGAGGTCTGGCAATCAGCCCCAGCATTTT
CASSTQGQRSGNQPQHF
>-|TRBV2|TRBJ2-1|-
TGTGCCAGCAGTCCTACAGGGATCCATGAGCAGTTCTTC
CASSPTGIHEQFF
>-|TRBV7-2|TRBJ1-2|TRBD1
TGTGCCAGCAGCATCGGGACAGGGGATGGCTACACCTTC
CASSIGTGDGYTF